This T cell receptor (beta chain) was retrieved from a study of type 1 regulatory T cells. Study-wide background: An in vitro protocol generated T-allo10, a Tr1-enriched, alloantigen-specific CD4 T cell product.

One entry per CDR3 protein results from TCRdb running MiXCR on the reads. The repertoire holds several thousand distinct CDR3 sequences, about 33% seen once, with roughly 25% in the top ten. Study-level results: Tr1 cells had a more restricted TCR repertoire than non-Tr1 cells.

V gave up 5 bases and J gave up 2 bases; unmatched junction bases: 11. The CDR3 runs 16 residues. Germline V CDR1 and CDR2: SGHRS, YFSETQ. By proportion, this clonotype is medium-sized. Its antigen is undetermined. Material for sequencing was cultured type 1 regulatory T (Tr1) cells, either the whole culture or a sorted fraction (not recorded which). The gene calls are TRBV5-1 and TRBJ2-3, with TRBD2 matching over 7 bases. This TCR derives from a human donor in good health. CDR3 sequence: CASSNPRLAATDTQYF. The CDR3 DNA follows: TGCGCCAGCAGTAACCCGAGACTAGCAGCCACAGATACGCAGTATTTT.